Many counts were recorded for the clone carrying this T cell receptor (beta chain). Trimming at V came to 4 bases and at J to 8 bases, leaving 7 bases not matched to a gene. The germline gives CDR1 LGHDT, CDR2 YNNKEL (reference sequence). The CDR3 consists of 13 residues. Using its own MiXCR run on the reads, TCRdb lists one record per CDR3 protein. The sample lists 200,000 to 300,000 distinct CDR3 sequences, about 30% occurring once. This record comes from a study of kidney transplant recipient with SARS-CoV-2 infection. Source: a blood sample, taken at baseline and around day 110 from a kidney transplant recipient. This receptor was obtained from a male patient aged 25 to 39 who had COVID-19 and was a kidney transplant recipient. Some T cells may be graft donor cells. The chain uses TRBV3-1 and TRBJ1-2, with 7 bases matching TRBD1. CDR3 amino acids: CASSLQVGGGYTF. CDR3 coding DNA: TGTGCCAGCAGCCTCCAGGTAGGGGGCGGCTACACCTTC.